This T cell receptor beta chain was captured by sequencing in a study of sequential checkpoint blockade in melanoma. CDR1 is MNHEY and CDR2 is SMNVEV in the germline V gene (reference sequence). This CDR3 is built from 16 residues. Trimming cost V 5 bases and J 1 base, with 18 bases left between them. TCRdb's copy holds only in-frame clones and misses some; the assay was immunoSEQ multiplex PCR. Among approximately 23,000 clones listed, approximately 79% were seen once. Sample treatment: randomized to nivolumab then ipilimumab (arm A) or the reverse (arm B). Live CD3+CD8+ CD19− CD56− cells were sorted from PBMCs.

The chain joins TRBV27 to TRBJ2-7; D is possibly TRBD2 (6 bases). The source of this sequence is a human donor with melanoma. The input for sequencing was CD8+ T cells sorted from blood (inferred from file names), taken from a patient given nivolumab and ipilimumab in sequence. As DNA, the CDR3 is TGTGCCAGCAGTCCTTCCGTTGGCGGGATATCCTACGAGCAGTACTTC. This encodes CASSPSVGGISYEQYF.